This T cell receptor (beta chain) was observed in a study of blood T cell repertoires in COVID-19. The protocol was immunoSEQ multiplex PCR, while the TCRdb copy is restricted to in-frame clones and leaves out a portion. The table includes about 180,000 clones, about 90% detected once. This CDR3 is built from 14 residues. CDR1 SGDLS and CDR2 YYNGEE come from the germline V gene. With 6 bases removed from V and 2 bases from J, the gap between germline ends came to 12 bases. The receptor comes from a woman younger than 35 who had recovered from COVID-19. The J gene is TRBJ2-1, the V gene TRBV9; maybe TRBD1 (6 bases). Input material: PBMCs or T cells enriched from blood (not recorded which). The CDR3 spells CASNADSAYNEQFF. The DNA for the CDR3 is TGTGCCAGCAACGCGGACAGCGCCTACAATGAGCAGTTCTTC.